Each of the 25 T cell receptor beta chains below was sequenced from the same sample in a study of T cells after yellow fever vaccination. TCRdb analysed the 5' RACE reads with MiXCR anew, one entry per CDR3 protein. The sample lists roughly 500,000 distinct CDR3 sequences; roughly 21% were seen once. The source was PBMCs, collected 15 days after the yellow fever booster vaccination. The receptors here all came from a man aged 25 to 45 who received the YFV17D yellow fever vaccine.

This clonotype appeared a few times. The rearrangement links TRBV6-1 to TRBJ2-7; D gene unclear. V dropped 6 bases and J dropped 2 bases, with 14 bases sitting between them. This CDR3 spans 14 amino acids. The germline gives CDR1 MNHNS, CDR2 SASEGT. The CDR3 sequence: CASSRARAPYEQYF. The CDR3 DNA is TGTGCCAGCAGCCGGGCCCGCGCACCCTACGAGCAGTACTTC.

This clonotype has only a few counts. The rearrangement joins TRBV3-1 to TRBJ2-7, with a weak D call TRBD2 (5 bases). From germline, CDR1 is LGHDT and CDR2 YNNKEL (reference sequence). Between the trimmed V and J ends, which lost 1 base and 4 bases, there was a span of 8 bases. CDR3 size: 13 residues. The CDR3, as DNA: TGTGCCAGCAGCCAAGTGACGGGGTACGAGCAGTACTTC. Translating it yields CASSQVTGYEQYF.

The V call is TRBV4-1, the J call TRBJ2-7, with D perhaps matching TRBD1 (6 bases). Per the germline V gene, CDR1 is MGHRA and CDR2 is YSYEKL. V lost 3 bases to trimming and J lost 6 bases, with 27 bases between them. CDR3 length: 18 residues. The DNA for the CDR3 is TGCGCCAGCAGCCACCGAGTTAACCGGGACAACTCCTATAGCGAGCAGTACTTC. It is translated as CASSHRVNRDNSYSEQYF.

This clonotype was seen a few times. A read error may produce the germline difference seen at one junction end. The rearrangement joins TRBV30 to TRBJ1-1; 7 bases are shared with TRBD1. Looked up from germline, CDR1 is GTSNPN and CDR2 is SVGIG (reference sequence). CDR3 length: 14 amino acids. The CDR3 region has the DNA TGTGCCCGGAGAGAGGGGACAGCGAACACTGAAGCTTTCTTT. As protein: CARREGTANTEAFF.

The chain couples TRBV7-2 to TRBJ2-5, with TRBD1 as a possible D gene (5 bases). CDR1 and CDR2 (germline): SGHTA, FQGNSA. The CDR3 spans 15 residues. Trimming took off 0 bases at V and 5 bases at J, with 13 bases between the two ends. CDR3 region: CASSLAARVRETQYF. The CDR3 region has the DNA TGTGCCAGCAGCTTAGCCGCCAGGGTACGGGAGACCCAGTACTTC.

The V gene is TRBV4-2, the J gene TRBJ2-1, with TRBD1 matching 11 bases. V lost 1 base, J lost 7 bases, and 6 bases stayed unmatched. This CDR3 contains 16 residues. Germline V gene sequence: CDR1 LGHNA, CDR2 YNFKEQ. The CDR3 spells CASSQGGQGATNEQFF. CDR3 nucleotides: TGTGCCAGCAGCCAAGGTGGACAGGGGGCAACGAATGAGCAGTTCTTC.

This clonotype was detected a few times. The rearrangement joins TRBV5-1 to TRBJ2-1; either TRBD1 or TRBD2 may supply D (5 bases each). Germline V gene data show CDR1 as SGHRS and CDR2 as YFSETQ. The CDR3 runs to 14 residues. V gave up 0 bases and J gave up 10 bases, with 14 bases separating them. The CDR3 sequence is CASSLVLGPGEQFF. In nucleotides, the CDR3 is TGCGCCAGCAGCTTGGTCCTGGGGCCGGGAGAGCAGTTCTTC.

The rearrangement links TRBV25-1 to TRBJ1-1; D unresolved. Germline values: CDR1 MGHDK, CDR2 SYGVNS. This CDR3 is built from 17 residues. Trimming removed 2 bases at V and 1 base at J, with 17 bases between. This chain's CDR3 is CASSERTLSRQNTEAFF. CDR3 in DNA: TGTGCCAGCAGTGAACGCACGTTATCCCGACAGAACACTGAAGCTTTCTTT.

The table lists this clonotype with a few counts. The CDR3 is CASALRGQPKETQYF. In DNA, the CDR3 is TGTGCTAGTGCCCTCAGGGGACAGCCTAAAGAGACCCAGTACTTC. The chain is built from TRBV12-5 and TRBJ2-5; TRBD1 matches at 7 bases. Germline values: CDR1 LGHNT, CDR2 FRNRAP. The J segment lost 3 bases and the V segment lost 7 bases, leaving 11 bases of the junction unmatched. This CDR3 spans 15 amino acids.

The chain joins TRBV20-1 to TRBJ2-1; 11 bases map to TRBD2. Germline lookup yields CDR1 DFQATT and CDR2 SNEGSKA (reference sequence). V lost 6 bases, J lost 7 bases, and 14 bases stayed unmatched. The CDR3 spans 16 residues. The CDR3 DNA reads TGCAGTGCCACGGGCTTAGCGGGAGGGAGGTCGAATGAGCAGTTCTTC. Translation gives CSATGLAGGRSNEQFF.

This chain joins TRBV29-1 and TRBJ2-7, with TRBD1 matching 7 bases. The CDR3 loop spans 13 amino acids. J was trimmed by 1 base and V by 2 bases; bases with no gene match: 2. The V gene's germline CDR1 is SQVTM and CDR2 ANQGSEA. The CDR3 here is CSVELTGSYEQYF. The DNA for the CDR3 is TGCAGCGTTGAACTGACAGGGTCCTACGAGCAGTACTTC.

The chain combines TRBV9 with TRBJ2-7, with 13 bases lining up with TRBD2. V was pared by 0 bases and J by 7 bases, with 4 bases of the junction left unmatched. Germline V CDR1 and CDR2: SGDLS, YYNGEE. This CDR3 region has 15 residues. The CDR3 bases are TGTGCCAGCAGCGTAGTGGGGACTAGCGGGGCGGAGCAGTACTTC. This translates into CASSVVGTSGAEQYF.

The V and J genes are TRBV28 and TRBJ2-4; 14 bases match TRBD2. Germline CDR1 is MDHEN and CDR2 is SYDVKM. This CDR3 has 16 amino acids. The J segment lost 6 bases and the V segment lost 6 bases, leaving 7 bases of the junction unmatched. CDR3: CASSRTSGRNRNIQYF. CDR3 DNA: TGTGCCAGCAGCCGGACTAGCGGGAGGAACCGAAACATTCAGTACTTC.

The chain recombines TRBV10-2 with TRBJ2-1; no reliable D call. The CDR3 sequence is 11 residues long. Trimming pared 3 bases from V and 11 bases from J, leaving 8 bases between. The germline V gene has CDR1 WSHSY and CDR2 SAAADI. In DNA form, the CDR3 reads TGCGCCAGCAGTGATTCCCGCCAGCAGTTCTTC. Its translation: CASSDSRQQFF.

The chain employs TRBV7-2 and TRBJ1-1; D unresolved. This CDR3 has 16 amino acids. Looked up from germline, CDR1 is SGHTA and CDR2 is FQGNSA. Trimming cost V 5 bases and J 10 bases, with 26 bases left between them. Written as DNA, the CDR3 is TGTGCCAGCAGCCCTTCGGCGCGGGGAGTCCTCAAAACAGCTTTCTTT. It translates to CASSPSARGVLKTAFF.

The genes are TRBV11-1 and TRBJ2-2, with a tentative D call TRBD1 (6 bases). V was clipped by 4 bases and J by 0 bases, with 9 bases between them. This CDR3 is built from 15 residues. Looked up from germline, CDR1 is SGHAT and CDR2 is FQDESV (reference sequence). CDR3 sequence: CASSYDRTNTGELFF. The CDR3 DNA follows: TGTGCCAGCAGCTATGACAGGACGAACACCGGGGAGCTGTTTTTT.

This chain joins TRBV12-3 or TRBV12-4 and TRBJ2-1; maybe TRBD2 (5 bases). The germline V and J ends were trimmed by 3 bases and 7 bases, with 13 bases remaining between them. The CDR3 consists of 14 residues. The CDR3 nucleotides are TGTGCCAGCAGTTTGTGGGAGTCAAGGAATGAGCAGTTCTTC. Protein product: CASSLWESRNEQFF.

The chain has TRBV21-1 and TRBJ1-5; the DNA was not used to check the table's D call, TRBD1. TRBV21-1 is annotated as a pseudogene. The CDR3 extends over 15 amino acids. CDR3 protein: CASYRDRRCNQPQHF. DNA of the CDR3: TGTGCCAGCTATAGGGACAGGAGGTGCAATCAGCCCCAGCATTTT.

This clonotype was seen more than once but under ten times. The CDR3: CASKAALAVNNEQFF. The DNA for the CDR3 is TGCGCCAGCAAAGCCGCTCTAGCGGTTAACAATGAGCAGTTCTTC. The chain has TRBV5-1 and TRBJ2-1; 7 nucleotides line up with TRBD2. V shed 6 bases and J 5 bases; nucleotides not matched to a gene: 11. This CDR3 contains 15 residues. Per the germline V gene, CDR1 is SGHRS and CDR2 is YFSETQ.

J is TRBJ2-5 and V is TRBV7-2; 7 positions match TRBD2. V lost 5 bases to trimming and J lost 4 bases; unmatched junction nucleotides: 13. The CDR3 loop spans 16 amino acids. Germline V CDR1 and CDR2: SGHTA, FQGNSA. CDR3 bases: TGTGCCAGCAGCAATCCGACTAGCTGGGGTTTAGAGACCCAGTACTTC. Amino acid sequence: CASSNPTSWGLETQYF.

This clonotype showed up just a few times. V is TRBV27 and J is TRBJ2-7; possibly TRBD2 for D (5 bases). Trimming removed 8 bases at V and 0 bases at J, with 11 bases between. The CDR3 length is 13 residues. Germline CDR1 is MNHEY and CDR2 is SMNVEV (reference sequence). The CDR3 protein is CASGGLDSYEQYF. The CDR3 nucleotides read TGTGCCAGCGGAGGACTCGACTCCTACGAGCAGTACTTC.

This rearrangement joins TRBV5-4 to TRBJ2-3; 8 nucleotides match TRBD2. This CDR3 spans 17 amino acids. Germline CDR1 is SGHNT and CDR2 is YYREEE (reference sequence). V shed 5 bases, J shed 1 base, and the junction held 12 bases outside the gene matches. DNA for the CDR3: TGTGCCAGCAGACGGGGGGGCAACCGACTGGGCACAGATACGCAGTATTTT. Translated: CASRRGGNRLGTDTQYF.

A few counts support this clonotype. The gene calls are TRBV4-3 and TRBJ2-5, with 12 bases fitting TRBD1. Germline CDR1 is LGHNA and CDR2 is YSLEER. The V segment lost 4 bases and the J segment 5 bases; nucleotides outside the gene matches: 8. The CDR3 sequence is 16 residues long. As DNA, the CDR3 is TGCGCCAGCAGCCTAACCTGGGACAGGGGGCTTGAGACCCAGTACTTC. As protein: CASSLTWDRGLETQYF.

V and J are TRBV4-2 and TRBJ2-4; D gene unclear. The germline V gene has CDR1 LGHNA and CDR2 YNFKEQ. Trimming left V 0 bases short and J 11 bases short, with 8 bases between. This CDR3 contains 12 residues. The CDR3 spells CASSQDESFQYF. The CDR3 nucleotides are TGTGCCAGCAGCCAAGACGAGTCCTTTCAGTACTTC.

This clonotype has a handful of counts. In DNA, the CDR3 is TGTGCCACCAGTGCCGGACCGAACACCGGGGAGCTGTTTTTT. It is translated as CATSAGPNTGELFF. V and J are TRBV24-1 and TRBJ2-2; no reliable D call. This CDR3 contains 14 residues. V gave up 5 bases and J gave up 0 bases, with 6 bases separating them. Germline CDR1 is KGHDR and CDR2 is SFDVKD.